A single sample gave rise to the 22 T cell receptor beta chains below, sequenced in a study of tumor and adjacent non-tumor tissue in lung cancer listed by TCRdb under 2018. RNA was isolated from bulk, unsorted tissue, and RNA quality was assessed with a NanoDrop ND-1000 and an Agilent 2100. Library prep was done by multiplex PCR. The reads were generated on an Illumina HiSeq 2500. TCRbeta libraries were constructed through three rounds of nested PCR with primers (Table S4) according to protocols modified from ARM-PCR. The raw public reads went through TCRdb reprocessing: fastp at Q25, MiXCR clone calling, in-frame beta chains kept. Records with the same CDR3 protein are collapsed into one entry carrying the most frequent genes and DNA. In all, the sample holds approximately 75,000 distinct CDR3 sequences, and 60% to 85% of those were seen once. Roughly 12% of the sample is held by the ten biggest clonotypes.

Sequencing input: lung tumor tissue. Receptor source: a woman between 45 and 65 years old with non-small cell lung cancer.

This clonotype was seen more than once but under ten times. The junction shows a germline mismatch at one end, possibly a read error. The rearrangement uses TRBV29-1 and TRBJ2-3; 10 bases map to TRBD2. This CDR3 contains 14 residues. Germline CDR1 SQVTM, CDR2 ANQGSEA. CDR3 nucleotides: TGCATCGTTCCTAGCGGGAGAGAGTCAGATACGCAATATTTT. This codes for CIVPSGRESDTQYF.

With respect to this clonotype: A much larger clone differs by one base, so this may be a read error. This chain joins TRBV11-2 and TRBJ2-7; D gene unclear. This CDR3 has 13 residues. Trimming removed 10 bases from V and 3 bases from J, with 16 bases in between. Germline loops: CDR1 SGHAT, CDR2 FQNNGV. The DNA for the CDR3 is TGTGCCACCAAAGGGCCCAGCTTCTACGAGCAGTACTTC. It codes for CATKGPSFYEQYF.

Concerning this clonotype itself: Germline is not matched at one junction end, which may reflect a read error. The chain combines TRBV11-2 with TRBJ2-3; no clear D gene. Looked up from germline, CDR1 is SGHAT and CDR2 is FQNNGV. CDR3 length: 16 amino acids. The CDR3 region has the DNA TGTGCCGGCAGTCCAGTGGGTTACCCGCGTCCAGATACGCAGTATTTT. Translating it yields CAGSPVGYPRPDTQYF.

Regarding this clonotype: This could be a read error, since a much larger clone is one nucleotide away. The CDR3 bases are TGTACCACCAGTGGTTGGCTAGCGGGAGGAAATGAGCAGTTCTTC. It translates to CTTSGWLAGGNEQFF. The V gene is TRBV24-1, the J gene TRBJ2-1; TRBD2 matches at 11 bases. Germline values: CDR1 KGHDR, CDR2 SFDVKD. The CDR3 loop spans 15 amino acids.

Comments on this clonotype: One junction end does not reproduce the germline sequence, and a read error may be involved. This chain joins TRBV4-2 and TRBJ2-3; 8 nucleotides match TRBD2. The CDR3 length is 17 residues. Looked up from germline, CDR1 is LGHNA and CDR2 is YNFKEQ. DNA for the CDR3: TGTACCAGCGGCCGTCACGCCGGGACTAGATACACAGATACGCAGTATTTT. Its protein is CTSGRHAGTRYTDTQYF.

V gene TRBV11-2 combines with J gene TRBJ1-2; 9 nucleotides line up with TRBD1. The trim removed 7 bases at V and 9 bases at J, leaving 6 bases unmatched. The CDR3 loop spans 12 amino acids. Germline-derived CDR1 and CDR2 are SGHAT and FQNNGV. The CDR3 nucleotides are TGTGCCAGCACTCGGACAGGGGAGTGCTACACCTTC. It is translated as CASTRTGECYTF.

In the case of this clonotype: A much larger clone differs from this one at a single base, so this may be a read error. This chain's CDR3 is CSARGPLAGFWEQYF. As DNA, the CDR3 is TGCAGTGCTAGAGGACCCCTAGCGGGATTTTGGGAGCAGTACTTC. This rearrangement joins TRBV20-1 to TRBJ2-7; 9 bases agree with TRBD2. This CDR3 is built from 15 residues. Germline trimming cut 1 base from V and 7 bases from J; bases unmatched to any gene: 11. Germline assignment: CDR1 DFQATT and CDR2 SNEGSKA (reference sequence).

This clonotype was picked up many times. Here the CDR3 reads CASSQEWGELFF. The CDR3 nucleotides are TGCGCCAGCAGCCAAGAATGGGGGGAGCTGTTTTTT. The gene calls are TRBV4-1 and TRBJ2-2; D remains ambiguous. Germline V gives CDR1 MGHRA, CDR2 YSYEKL. The CDR3 has 12 amino acids. Trimming took off 0 bases at V and 8 bases at J, with 4 bases between the two ends.

Notes on this clonotype: An end of the junction does not agree with germline; a read error may underlie this. The CDR3 sequence: CVSSPSGISYNEQFF. In DNA, the CDR3 is TGCGTCAGCAGCCCTTCAGGGATCTCCTACAATGAGCAGTTCTTC. The rearrangement uses TRBV4-1 and TRBJ2-1; possible D gene TRBD1, 5 bases. CDR1 and CDR2 from the germline V gene are MGHRA and YSYEKL. The CDR3 runs to 15 residues.

A remark on this clonotype: A junction end diverges from the germline sequence, so it may reflect a read error. The chain joins TRBV11-2 to TRBJ1-5; a weak D match, TRBD1 (5 bases). The CDR3 runs 15 residues. Per germline, CDR1 SGHAT and CDR2 FQNNGV. The CDR3 reads CTSSWGGYSNQSQHF. The CDR3 DNA reads TGTACCAGCAGCTGGGGCGGTTATAGCAATCAGTCCCAGCATTTT.

As to this clonotype: Mismatch with germline at one junction end may stem from a read error. The V call is TRBV11-2, the J call TRBJ2-1; D perhaps matches TRBD2 (6 bases). The V gene's germline CDR1 is SGHAT and CDR2 FQNNGV. This CDR3 spans 13 amino acids. The CDR3 region is CANSLGSSGEQSF. The CDR3, as DNA: TGTGCCAACAGCCTCGGGAGTTCGGGTGAGCAGTCCTTC.

Worth noting for this clonotype: An end of the junction does not agree with germline; a read error may underlie this. This chain connects TRBV6-1 to TRBJ2-7; 10 bases are a match to TRBD2. The CDR3 is 15 residues long. CDR1 is MNHNS and CDR2 is SASEGT in the germline V gene. CDR3 sequence reads: CDSEDGTSGNYELYF. CDR3 nucleotide sequence: TGTGACAGCGAAGATGGAACTAGCGGGAACTACGAGCTGTACTTC.

Of note for this clonotype: This sequence may be a read error, since a much larger clone differs from it by one base. The gene calls are TRBV10-3 and TRBJ2-3; tentatively, D is TRBD1 (6 bases). This CDR3 has 15 residues. With 8 bases removed from V and 1 base from J, the gap between germline ends came to 16 bases. In germline, CDR1 is ENHRY, CDR2 SYGVKD. Here the CDR3 reads CAIGGPGSGTDTQYF. CDR3 nucleotides: TGTGCCATCGGGGGCCCGGGAAGTGGCACAGATACGCAGTATTTT.

Regarding this clonotype: This could be a read error, since a much larger clone is one nucleotide away. The chain uses TRBV24-1 and TRBJ2-7; tentatively, D is TRBD1 (6 bases). Germline V gives CDR1 KGHDR, CDR2 SFDVKD. This CDR3 comprises 9 residues. This chain's CDR3 is CAAHERTVF. The CDR3 nucleotides are TGTGCCGCCCATGAAAGGACAGTCTTC.

Regarding this clonotype: The junction departs from the called germline gene at one end, perhaps through a read error. The CDR3 loop is CASCEGVFYEQYF. The CDR3, as DNA: TGTGCCAGCTGTGAAGGGGTCTTCTACGAGCAGTACTTC. The chain combines TRBV6-1 with TRBJ2-7, with D possibly TRBD1 on 5 matching bases. This CDR3 comprises 13 residues. Germline loops: CDR1 MNHNS, CDR2 SASEGT.

This clonotype was counted only a few times. The chain combines TRBV20-1 with TRBJ2-7; D is uncertain. CDR1 and CDR2 from the germline V gene are DFQATT and SNEGSKA (reference sequence). The CDR3 contains 15 residues. Trimming took off 3 bases at V and 2 bases at J, with 17 bases between the two ends. DNA for the CDR3: TGCAGTGCTAGGGTACTAACGGGTTCACCCTACGAGCAGTACTTC. As protein: CSARVLTGSPYEQYF.

For this clonotype: Since no conserved phenylalanine or tryptophan closes the CDR3, a read error is the likely cause. The gene calls are TRBV4-2 and TRBJ2-1; D may be TRBD1 (5 bases). The CDR3 covers 14 residues. The V gene's germline CDR1 is LGHNA and CDR2 YNFKEQ. The CDR3, as DNA: TGTACCAGCAGCCGGGCTCTGGACAACAATGAGCAGTTCTGC. It is translated as CTSSRALDNNEQFC.

The CDR3 loop reads CATSFGSADNEQFF. CDR3 bases: TGTGCCACTAGCTTTGGCAGTGCTGACAATGAGCAGTTCTTC. The chain carries TRBV11-2 and TRBJ2-1, with D possibly TRBD2 on 5 matching bases. The CDR3 loop spans 14 amino acids. V was shortened by 10 bases and J by 5 bases, with 18 bases between the two germline ends. CDR1 and CDR2 (germline): SGHAT, FQNNGV.

Remarks on this clonotype: A much larger clone is a single base away; this may be a read error. Here the CDR3 DNA reads TGTGCCAACACCAGTAGGTACGAGCAGTACTTC. Translating gives CANTSRYEQYF. The chain is built from TRBV7-9 and TRBJ2-7; D not certain. Per the germline V gene, CDR1 is SEHNR and CDR2 is FQNEAQ (reference sequence). The V end was cut by 10 bases, the J end by 4 bases, with 11 bases between. The CDR3 has 11 amino acids.

This clonotype was detected only a few times. A much larger clonotype is one base distant, so this may be a read error. CDR3 in DNA: TGTGCCAGCGGTCCTTATAGCCAGGGGCATTTGACCGGGGAGCTGTTTTTT. It yields the protein CASGPYSQGHLTGELFF. The V and J genes are TRBV28 and TRBJ2-2, with D maybe TRBD1 (6 bases). V lost 8 bases and J lost 5, with 24 bases in between. Germline lookup yields CDR1 MDHEN and CDR2 SYDVKM. The CDR3 covers 17 residues.

This clonotype was counted many times. The chain couples TRBV7-9 to TRBJ2-7, with D uncertain. Germline CDR1 reads SEHNR; CDR2 reads FQNEAQ (reference sequence). The V end lost 1 base, the J end lost 6 bases, and 13 bases lay between the germline ends. The CDR3 loop spans 14 amino acids. CDR3: CASSLVGGPGEQYF. The CDR3 DNA sequence: TGTGCCAGCAGCTTAGTCGGCGGCCCTGGCGAGCAGTACTTC.

This chain links TRBV20-1 with TRBJ2-1; D gene ambiguous. This CDR3 has 13 residues. The germline V gene encodes CDR1 DFQATT and CDR2 SNEGSKA (reference sequence). Trimming cost V 7 bases and J 8 bases, with 18 bases left between them. Here the CDR3 DNA reads TGCAGTGTTAGTGGGGATATGATAGATGAGCAGTTCTTC. Amino acid sequence: CSVSGDMIDEQFF.